These T cell receptor beta chains were read from a single sample in a study of early T cells in non-severe SARS-CoV-2 infection. MiXCR, applied by TCRdb to the 5' RACE reads, yields one record per CDR3 protein. The sample lists approximately 27,000 distinct CDR3 sequences, under 6% occurring once. The specimen sequenced was whole blood. The receptors were sampled from an adult who was a healthcare worker with PCR-confirmed SARS-CoV-2 infection or an uninfected control (not recorded which). Each CDR3 is given with its conserved first and last residue. D genes are given only for firm matches. Clone sizes are given selectively: once, few, many, or a class where the clone is expanded.

cdr3_aa cdr3_nt d_call v_call clone_size j_call
CASSLAGLSLRNTEAFF TGCGCCAGCAGCTTGGCAGGCTTGTCTCTGAGGAACACTGAAGCTTTCTTT NA TRBV5-1 many TRBJ1-1
CASSQGDRGAFNEQFF TGTGCCAGCAGCCAAGGAGACAGGGGAGCCTTCAATGAGCAGTTCTTC TRBD1 TRBV4-2 few TRBJ2-1
CASSLEGTSGFREQFF TGTGCCAGCAGCTTAGAGGGGACTAGCGGATTTCGGGAGCAGTTCTTC TRBD2 TRBV7-2 few TRBJ2-1
CASSESGVRGYTF TGCGCCAGCAGTGAGTCGGGGGTTCGAGGCTACACCTTC NA TRBV10-1 many TRBJ1-2
CASQFRGGNYGYTF TGTGCCAGTCAGTTCAGGGGGGGTAACTATGGCTACACCTTC TRBD1 TRBV7-2 many TRBJ1-2
CASSHRGFGEQYF TGTGCCAGCAGCCACAGGGGATTCGGCGAGCAGTACTTC TRBD1 TRBV7-8 NA TRBJ2-7
CASSYSWAGGNEQYF TGTGCCAGCAGTTACTCCTGGGCAGGGGGGAACGAGCAGTACTTC NA TRBV6-6 many TRBJ2-7
CSVSHSPNIQYF TGCAGCGTTTCTCACAGTCCCAACATTCAGTACTTC NA TRBV29-1 few TRBJ2-4
CASSRITGVTEQYF TGTGCCAGCAGTCGAATCACAGGGGTTACCGAGCAGTACTTC TRBD1 TRBV6-5 many TRBJ2-7
CSVGTGMSTDTQYF TGCAGCGTTGGGACAGGGATGAGCACAGATACGCAGTATTTT TRBD1 TRBV29-1 many TRBJ2-3
CASSRDSFYEQYF TGTGCCAGCAGTCGGGACAGCTTCTACGAGCAGTACTTC TRBD1 TRBV6-6 many TRBJ2-7
CSALQTSISYEQYF TGCAGCGCGCTACAGACTAGCATCTCCTACGAGCAGTACTTC TRBD2 TRBV29-1 few TRBJ2-7
CASSLWPGQGNTEAFF TGTGCCAGCAGTTTGTGGCCTGGACAGGGGAACACTGAAGCTTTCTTT TRBD1 TRBV27 many TRBJ1-1